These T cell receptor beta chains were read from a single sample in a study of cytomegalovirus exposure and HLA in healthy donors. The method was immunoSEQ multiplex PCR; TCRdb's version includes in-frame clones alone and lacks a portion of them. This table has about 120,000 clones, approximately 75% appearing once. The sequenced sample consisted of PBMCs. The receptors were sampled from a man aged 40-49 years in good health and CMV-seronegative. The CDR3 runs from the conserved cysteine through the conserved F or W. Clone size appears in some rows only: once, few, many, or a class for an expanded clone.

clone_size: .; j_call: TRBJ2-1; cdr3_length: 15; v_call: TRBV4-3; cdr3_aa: CASSSSGSSYNEQFF
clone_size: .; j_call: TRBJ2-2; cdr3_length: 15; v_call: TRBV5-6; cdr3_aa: CASSLEGVSTGELFF
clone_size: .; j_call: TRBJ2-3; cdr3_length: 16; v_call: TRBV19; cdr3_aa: CASSIGLAGGTDTQYF
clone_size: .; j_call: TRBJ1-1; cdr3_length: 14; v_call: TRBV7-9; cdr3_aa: CASTVQGIDTEAFF
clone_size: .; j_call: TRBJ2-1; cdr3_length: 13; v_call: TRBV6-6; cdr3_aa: CASSYSTGNEQFF
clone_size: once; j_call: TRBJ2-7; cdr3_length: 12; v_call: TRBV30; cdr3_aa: CAWGESSYEQYF
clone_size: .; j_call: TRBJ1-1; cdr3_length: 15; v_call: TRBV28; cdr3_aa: CASSFLTLRMTEAFF
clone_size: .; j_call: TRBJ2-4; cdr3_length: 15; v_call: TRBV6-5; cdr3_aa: CASSYSGQGGNSQYF
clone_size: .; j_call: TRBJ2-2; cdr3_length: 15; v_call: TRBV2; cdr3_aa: CASGGTGIYVGELFF
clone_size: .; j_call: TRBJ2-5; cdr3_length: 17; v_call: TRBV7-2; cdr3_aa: CASSPDPSGGLLETQYF
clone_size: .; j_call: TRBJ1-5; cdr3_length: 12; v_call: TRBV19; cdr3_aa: CASRTGKQPQHF
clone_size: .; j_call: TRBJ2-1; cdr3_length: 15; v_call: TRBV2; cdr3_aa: CASSLTSGSNNEQFF
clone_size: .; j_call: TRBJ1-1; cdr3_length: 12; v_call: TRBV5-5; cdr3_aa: CASSLLGLEAFF
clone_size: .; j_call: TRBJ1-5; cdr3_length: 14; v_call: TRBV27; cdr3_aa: CASSPGGSGQPQHF
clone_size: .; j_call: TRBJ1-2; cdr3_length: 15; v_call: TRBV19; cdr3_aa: CASSIDGTHNYGYTF
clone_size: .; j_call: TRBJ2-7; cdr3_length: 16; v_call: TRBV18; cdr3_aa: CASSPLPLAGRGEQYF
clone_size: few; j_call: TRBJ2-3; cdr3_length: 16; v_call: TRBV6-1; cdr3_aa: CASSESRGIFSDTQYF
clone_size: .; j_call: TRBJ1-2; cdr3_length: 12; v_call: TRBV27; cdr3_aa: CASRRGGDGYTF
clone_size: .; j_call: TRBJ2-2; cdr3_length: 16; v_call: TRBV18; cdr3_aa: CASSPLSDRAVGELFF